This T cell receptor (beta chain) is from a study of T-cell memory formation after mild COVID-19. About the study: For the most part, TCR clusters were specific to one donor.

About this clonotype itself: The target antigen is unknown.

Findings and limits, study-wide: Day 15 to 85 contracting clones showed balanced CD4/CD8; day 15 to 37 expanders favored CD4+.

5'RACE with constant-segment primers yielded barcoded, UMI-tagged TCR alpha and TCR beta cDNA libraries. TCRdb analysed the 5' RACE reads with MiXCR anew, one entry per CDR3 protein. The sample lists around 250,000 distinct CDR3 sequences, around 15% occurring once. V gave up 2 bases and J gave up 8 bases, with 7 bases separating them. Germline CDR1 is KGHSH and CDR2 is LQKENI. CDR3 length: 12 residues. What was sequenced was PBMCs or a T cell subset sorted from them (not recorded which). This sequence originates from a man in his late teens or twenties who had mild COVID-19 (a few samples of this study predate the infection). Cell type and time point are not known. V and J are TRBV18 and TRBJ2-4; TRBD2 is a possible D gene (5 bases). DNA for the CDR3: TGTGCCAGCTCACCAAACGGGGACATTCAGTACTTC. It codes for CASSPNGDIQYF.